These 30 T cell receptor beta chains came from one sample sequenced in a study of PD-L1 blockade in urothelial cancer. As for time point: pretreatment peripheral blood. The table came from immunoSEQ multiplex PCR; TCRdb's copy has only in-frame clones and leaves some out. The data hold 55,000 to 85,000 clones, with around 83% observed a single time. The sequencing here drew on PBMCs, taken around atezolizumab (anti-PD-L1) treatment. The receptors were sampled from a woman between 65 and 79 years old with urothelial cancer.

The chain has TRBV5-1 and TRBJ1-5, with 8 nucleotides matching TRBD1. This CDR3 has 15 residues. Trimming removed 4 bases from V and 6 bases from J; junction bases left unmatched: 9. The V gene's germline CDR1 is SGHRS and CDR2 YFSETQ. In DNA, the CDR3 is TGCGCCAGCAGCCAAACAGGGGGTCGGGGTCAGCCCCAGCATTTT. Translating it yields CASSQTGGRGQPQHF. Together with reference TRBV5-1 and TRBJ1-5, the CDR3 gives the full variable domain: KAGVTQTPRYLIKTRGQQVTLSCSPISGHRSVSWYQQTPGQGLQFLFEYFSETQRNKGNFPGRFSGRQFSNSRSEMNVSTLELGDSALYLCASSQTGGRGQPQHFGDGTRLSIL.

The chain uses TRBV27 and TRBJ2-7; TRBD1 agrees at 9 bases. Germline CDR1 is MNHEY and CDR2 is SMNVEV (reference sequence). CDR3 size: 15 residues. V shed 1 base and J 9 bases; nucleotides not matched to a gene: 10. CDR3 sequence: CASSLWWGQGLWQYF. The DNA of the CDR3 is TGTGCCAGCAGTTTATGGTGGGGACAGGGATTATGGCAGTACTTC.

This clone was recorded a few times. The V gene is TRBV19, the J gene TRBJ2-1; possible D gene TRBD2, 6 bases. Between the trimmed V and J ends, which lost 6 bases and 4 bases, there was a span of 16 bases. The CDR3 contains 15 residues. Germline assignment: CDR1 LNHDA and CDR2 SQIVND (reference sequence). The CDR3 DNA reads as TGTGCCAGTAGGGATCACGGGACTCTTTACAATGAGCAGTTCTTC. Translation gives CASRDHGTLYNEQFF.

The rearrangement joins TRBV19 to TRBJ1-1, with a possible D match to TRBD1 (6 bases). Germline CDR1 reads LNHDA; CDR2 reads SQIVND (reference sequence). V lost 5 bases to trimming and J lost 2 bases, with 15 bases between them. CDR3 length equals 15 residues. The CDR3 loop reads CASSLSRTDNTEAFF. In DNA form, the CDR3 reads TGTGCCAGTAGTCTGTCGCGGACAGATAACACTGAAGCTTTCTTT.

The chain carries TRBV28 and TRBJ1-3, with 12 bases fitting TRBD1. V dropped 6 bases and J dropped 3; count of bases not matched to a gene: 3. The length of the CDR3 is 15 residues. In germline, CDR1 is MDHEN, CDR2 SYDVKM. The CDR3 region has the DNA TGTGCCAGCAGGGGACAGGGGGCGCGTGGAAACACCATATATTTT. This sequence encodes CASRGQGARGNTIYF.

The V and J genes are TRBV5-1 and TRBJ2-5; 10 nucleotides line up with TRBD2. The CDR3 extends over 17 amino acids. With V trimmed by 4 bases and J by 0 bases, 9 bases remained unmatched. Looked up from germline, CDR1 is SGHRS and CDR2 is YFSETQ. The CDR3 sequence is CASSPGLALGYQETQYF. The DNA of the CDR3 is TGCGCCAGCAGCCCGGGACTAGCGTTAGGATACCAAGAGACCCAGTACTTC.

This chain links TRBV30 with TRBJ2-7; possible D gene TRBD1, 6 bases. This CDR3 region has 13 residues. Germline lookup yields CDR1 GTSNPN and CDR2 SVGIG (reference sequence). V lost 0 bases, J lost 6 bases, and 12 bases lay in between. The CDR3 reads CAWSVKTGSEQYF. The CDR3 coding sequence is TGTGCCTGGAGTGTAAAGACAGGCTCCGAGCAGTACTTC.

The chain combines TRBV6-1 with TRBJ1-4; D may be TRBD1 (6 bases). Germline loops: CDR1 MNHNS, CDR2 SASEGT. The CDR3 consists of 15 residues. V was shortened by 3 bases and J by 6 bases, with 14 bases between the two germline ends. CDR3 residues: CASSDAGVIHEKLFF. The CDR3 nucleotides read TGTGCCAGCAGTGACGCAGGGGTCATACATGAAAAACTGTTTTTT.

The chain links TRBV7-2 to TRBJ2-1, with a possible D match to TRBD2 (6 bases). Germline V lookup: CDR1 SGHTA, CDR2 FQGNSA. CDR3 length: 16 amino acids. Trimming stripped 5 bases from V and 4 bases from J, with 18 bases between. The CDR3 DNA follows: TGTGCCAGCAGCCCCCCGGGGGACCCCCGTTACAATGAGCAGTTCTTC. Encoded protein: CASSPPGDPRYNEQFF.

The chain carries TRBV7-8 and TRBJ2-7; no reliable D call. The CDR3 is 14 residues long. Germline-derived CDR1 and CDR2 are SGHVS and FQNEAQ. The germline V and J ends were trimmed by 5 bases and 2 bases, with 13 bases remaining between them. The CDR3 bases are TGTGCCAGCAGCAGTCAGACTTCTACCTACGAGCAGTACTTC. Its protein is CASSSQTSTYEQYF. The full variable domain, with the rest looked up from reference TRBV7-8 and TRBJ2-7, is GAGVSQSPRYKVAKRGQDVALRCDPISGHVSLFWYQQALGQGPEFLTYFQNEAQLDKSGLPSDRFFAERPEGSVSTLKIQRTQQEDSAVYLCASSSQTSTYEQYFGPGTRLTVT.

The chain employs TRBV28 and TRBJ2-5; 11 bases match TRBD2. The germline V gene encodes CDR1 MDHEN and CDR2 SYDVKM. Losses at the gene ends were 7 bases for V and 2 bases for J; bases not matched to a gene: 9. There are 16 residues in the CDR3. The CDR3 loop is CASTSGRLAGQETQYF. The CDR3 DNA reads as TGTGCCAGCACCTCCGGGAGACTAGCGGGACAAGAGACCCAGTACTTC.

This clone was seen once. The rearrangement uses TRBV5-1 and TRBJ1-2; D is perhaps TRBD1 (6 bases). The V gene's germline CDR1 is SGHRS and CDR2 YFSETQ. Trimming stripped 4 bases from V and 1 base from J, with 20 bases between. This CDR3 region has 17 residues. For the CDR3, the DNA is TGCGCCAGCAGCCCACTGGTGGACAGAGGAATTAACTATGGCTACACCTTC. Translation: CASSPLVDRGINYGYTF.

The chain carries TRBV11-2 and TRBJ2-7, with 8 bases fitting TRBD1. Germline CDR1 SGHAT, CDR2 FQNNGV. The CDR3 consists of 14 residues. The V and J ends lost 4 bases and 5 bases, in that order; junction bases with no gene match: 7. The CDR3 sequence: CASSSGQGPNEQYF. Here the CDR3 DNA reads TGTGCCAGCAGCTCCGGACAGGGACCCAACGAGCAGTACTTC. Complete variable domain (other parts from reference TRBV11-2 and TRBJ2-7): EAGVAQSPRYKIIEKRQSVAFWCNPISGHATLYWYQQILGQGPKLLIQFQNNGVVDDSQLPKDRFSAERLKGVDSTLKIQPAKLEDSAVYLCASSSGQGPNEQYFGPGTRLTVT.

The J gene is TRBJ2-5, the V gene TRBV29-1, with 13 positions matching TRBD2. Germline V gene sequence: CDR1 SQVTM, CDR2 ANQGSEA. The V segment lost 1 base and the J segment 4 bases; nucleotides outside the gene matches: 0. The CDR3 sequence is 14 residues long. The CDR3 DNA reads as TGCAGCGTTGAAGGACTAGCGGGAGGAGAGACCCAGTACTTC. The encoded protein is CSVEGLAGGETQYF.

In its sample, this clone was seen a few times. The chain employs TRBV19 and TRBJ2-5; 9 bases fit TRBD1. The V gene's germline CDR1 is LNHDA and CDR2 SQIVND (reference sequence). The CDR3 has 13 residues. V shed 6 bases, J shed 5 bases, and the junction held 4 bases outside the gene matches. The DNA of the CDR3 is TGTGCCAGTAGCACCGACAGGGGGGAGACCCAGTACTTC. This encodes CASSTDRGETQYF.

This clone was found once. In nucleotides, the CDR3 is TGTGCCAGCAGCTTGCTGGGGACATCGGACGAGCAGTACTTC. Its translation is CASSLLGTSDEQYF. V usage is TRBV5-4 and J usage is TRBJ2-7, with D possibly matching TRBD1 (6 bases). The CDR3 length is 14 residues. In germline, CDR1 is SGHNT, CDR2 YYREEE (reference sequence). Between the trimmed V and J ends, which lost 1 base and 5 bases, there was a span of 13 bases.

The chain joins TRBV19 to TRBJ1-5; weak D call: TRBD1 (5 bases). Per the germline V gene, CDR1 is LNHDA and CDR2 is SQIVND (reference sequence). The CDR3 spans 12 residues. V was clipped by 6 bases and J by 6 bases, with 9 bases between them. The CDR3 bases are TGTGCCAGTAGACAGGAGGGTCAGCCCCAGCATTTT. This gives the protein CASRQEGQPQHF.

The chain employs TRBV30 and TRBJ2-1, with 7 bases identical to TRBD1. Losses at the gene ends were 2 bases for V and 3 bases for J; bases not matched to a gene: 4. The CDR3 loop spans 14 amino acids. Germline values: CDR1 GTSNPN, CDR2 SVGIG (reference sequence). CDR3 nucleotide sequence: TGTGCCTGGAGTAGGGGACAGCTCTACAATGAGCAGTTCTTC. It codes for CAWSRGQLYNEQFF.

The rearrangement links TRBV6-1 to TRBJ1-1; a weak D match, TRBD1 (6 bases). There are 15 residues in the CDR3. V was clipped by 4 bases and J by 2 bases, with 14 bases between them. Germline V gives CDR1 MNHNS, CDR2 SASEGT. The CDR3 DNA reads as TGTGCCAGCAGTGGACTCAGGGGCGGTAACACTGAAGCTTTCTTT. Its translation: CASSGLRGGNTEAFF.

The gene calls are TRBV7-9 and TRBJ2-7, with 10 bases that match TRBD1. This CDR3 comprises 15 residues. Germline-derived CDR1 and CDR2 are SEHNR and FQNEAQ (reference sequence). With V trimmed by 4 bases and J by 2 bases, 5 bases remained unmatched. The DNA of the CDR3 is TGTGCCAGCAGCTCAACCGGGACAGGGGCCTACGAGCAGTACTTC. Protein product: CASSSTGTGAYEQYF.

V is TRBV7-9 and J is TRBJ1-5; TRBD1 is a possible D gene (6 bases). The CDR3 is made up of 13 amino acids. Trimming shortened V by 0 bases and J by 8 bases, and 8 bases separated the two germline ends. Germline CDR1 is SEHNR and CDR2 is FQNEAQ (reference sequence). The CDR3 DNA reads as TGTGCCAGCAGCTTAGCAGGGGGAGAGCCCCAGCATTTT. Amino acid sequence: CASSLAGGEPQHF. Full variable domain (outside the CDR3, taken from reference TRBV7-9 and TRBJ1-5): DTGVSQNPRHKITKRGQNVTFRCDPISEHNRLYWYRQTLGQGPEFLTYFQNEAQLEKSRLLSDRFSAERPKGSFSTLEIQRTEQGDSAMYLCASSLAGGEPQHFGDGTRLSIL.

The chain couples TRBV18 to TRBJ2-2; D is perhaps TRBD1 (6 bases). The CDR3 has 15 amino acids. Germline V CDR1 and CDR2: KGHSH, LQKENI. V lost 1 base to trimming and J lost 5 bases, with 11 bases between them. The CDR3 is CASSPRDKSTGELFF. Written as DNA, the CDR3 is TGTGCCAGCTCACCACGGGACAAGAGTACCGGGGAGCTGTTTTTT.

The chain has TRBV4-3 and TRBJ1-4; 10 bases fit TRBD1. This CDR3 has 16 amino acids. The V gene end was trimmed by 4 bases and the J gene end by 3 bases; junction bases not matched to a gene: 5. From germline, CDR1 is LGHNA and CDR2 YSLEER. CDR3 DNA sequence: TGCGCCAGCAGCCCCGGGACAGGGGAGGCTAATGAAAAACTGTTTTTT. Its protein product is CASSPGTGEANEKLFF.

This clone was seen more than once but under ten times. The DNA for the CDR3 is TGTGCCAGCAGCTTCACACAGGGGGATGGCTACACCTTC. It translates to CASSFTQGDGYTF. The V call is TRBV7-3, the J call TRBJ1-2, with TRBD1 matching 8 bases. The CDR3 consists of 13 residues. The V and J ends lost 3 bases and 6 bases, in that order; junction bases with no gene match: 3. The germline V gene has CDR1 SGHTA and CDR2 FQGTGA.

The chain has TRBV19 and TRBJ1-5; D unresolved. V lost 6 bases, J lost 1 base, and 10 bases lay in between. This CDR3 contains 14 residues. Germline CDR1 reads LNHDA; CDR2 reads SQIVND (reference sequence). The CDR3 DNA sequence: TGTGCCAGTAGGGAGGGAGGGAGCAATCAGCCCCAGCATTTT. Translation: CASREGGSNQPQHF.

The chain recombines TRBV9 with TRBJ2-1, with 8 bases lining up with TRBD2. With V trimmed by 4 bases and J by 7 bases, 7 bases remained unmatched. The CDR3 has 14 residues. Germline V CDR1 and CDR2: SGDLS, YYNGEE. CDR3 sequence: CASSLSGGRNEQFF. CDR3 sequence (DNA): TGTGCCAGCAGCTTAAGCGGGGGAAGGAATGAGCAGTTCTTC. Combining the CDR3 with reference TRBV9 and TRBJ2-1 gives the whole variable domain DSGVTQTPKHLITATGQRVTLRCSPRSGDLSVYWYQQSLDQGLQFLIQYYNGEERAKGNILERFSAQQFPDLHSELNLSSLELGDSALYFCASSLSGGRNEQFFGPGTRLTVL.

The chain links TRBV2 to TRBJ2-1, with TRBD1 identical over 7 bases. J gave up 8 bases and V 4 bases, and 8 bases lay outside the gene matches. The length of the CDR3 is 14 residues. Germline V gives CDR1 SNHLY, CDR2 FYNNEI. This CDR3 is CASSVLRGGDEQFF. The CDR3 nucleotides are TGTGCCAGCAGTGTCCTAAGAGGGGGCGATGAGCAGTTCTTC.

The genes are TRBV2 and TRBJ1-6; the match to TRBD1 covers 7 bases. The V gene end was trimmed by 0 bases and the J gene end by 5 bases; junction bases not matched to a gene: 10. The CDR3 is 18 residues long. Germline V gives CDR1 SNHLY, CDR2 FYNNEI. In DNA form, the CDR3 reads TGTGCCAGCAGTGAAGCGCTTCAAGGACAGGCCAATAATTCACCCCTCCACTTT. This translates into CASSEALQGQANNSPLHF.

This chain uses TRBV27 with TRBJ2-6; TRBD1 matches at 8 bases. The CDR3 runs to 20 residues. CDR1 and CDR2 (germline): MNHEY, SMNVEV (reference sequence). Germline trimming cut 6 bases from V and 0 bases from J; bases unmatched to any gene: 16. CDR3 nucleotides: TGTGCCAGCAGAACAGGCCGAACCGGGACAGGAAGCTCTGGGGCCAACGTCCTGACTTTC. Translated: CASRTGRTGTGSSGANVLTF.

This clone was seen only once. The chain joins TRBV11-2 to TRBJ2-5; TRBD2 matches at 7 bases. This CDR3 has 15 amino acids. V trimming: 4 bases; J trimming: 2 bases; junction bases outside the gene matches: 7. CDR1 and CDR2 (germline): SGHAT, FQNNGV. CDR3 residues: CASSWSSGTQETQYF. In DNA form, the CDR3 reads TGTGCCAGCAGCTGGTCTAGCGGTACGCAAGAGACCCAGTACTTC.